This T cell receptor beta chain was captured by sequencing in a study of blood T cell repertoires in COVID-19. Followed over time, Seattle patients had been enrolled while infection was active. Profiled with immunoSEQ multiplex PCR; TCRdb holds only in-frame clones, not every one. The sample lists around 210,000 clones; 65% to 90% were seen once. V dropped 4 bases and J dropped 0 bases, with 12 bases sitting between them. The CDR3 spans 15 residues. CDR1 and CDR2 from the germline V gene are MNHEY and SMNVEV (reference sequence). The genes are TRBV27 and TRBJ1-1; tentative D call: TRBD1 (5 bases). This clonotype was sampled from a man aged 50 to 59 with COVID-19, enrolled during active disease. What was sequenced was peripheral blood. The CDR3 here is CASSSSIRVNTEAFF. CDR3 nucleotide sequence: TGTGCCAGCAGTTCATCAATCAGGGTGAACACTGAAGCTTTCTTT.